This entry lists 21 T cell receptor beta chains sequenced from one sample in a study of cytomegalovirus exposure and HLA in healthy donors. Repertoires were generated with immunoSEQ multiplex PCR, while TCRdb's copy carries only in-frame clones and drops some. The data hold some 170,000 clones, with roughly 89% observed a single time. The sequencing input was PBMCs. The receptors were sampled from a woman in her 30s in good health and CMV-seronegative.

This clone was seen just once. The rearrangement uses TRBV6-1 and TRBJ1-5; D gene uncertain. The germline gives CDR1 MNHNS, CDR2 SASEGT. This CDR3 is built from 16 residues. V was cut by 0 bases and J by 5 bases, with 14 bases left in between. This CDR3 reads CASSEARNLLYQPQHF. The CDR3 coding sequence is TGTGCCAGCAGTGAAGCCAGGAATTTGTTGTATCAGCCCCAGCATTTT.

The rearrangement uses TRBV5-1 and TRBJ1-6, with TRBD1 identical over 9 bases. This CDR3 has 19 amino acids. Germline assignment: CDR1 SGHRS and CDR2 YFSETQ. The V and J ends lost 5 bases and 7 bases, in that order; junction bases with no gene match: 19. Here the CDR3 reads CASRRTTPGQGQGNSPLHF. The CDR3, as DNA: TGCGCCAGCAGACGTACTACTCCGGGACAGGGCCAAGGGAATTCACCCCTCCACTTT.

V usage is TRBV7-8 and J usage is TRBJ1-2, with TRBD1 matching over 9 bases. From germline, CDR1 is SGHVS and CDR2 FQNEAQ. This CDR3 spans 16 amino acids. V dropped 2 bases and J dropped 1; count of bases not matched to a gene: 5. Here the CDR3 DNA reads TGTGCCAGCAGCTTATCCGGGACAGGGAATAACTATGGCTACACCTTC. This codes for CASSLSGTGNNYGYTF.

A note on this clone: The junction differs from germline at one of its ends, possibly a read error. The chain recombines TRBV7-9 with TRBJ1-4, with a tentative D call TRBD1 (5 bases). The V gene's germline CDR1 is SEHNR and CDR2 FQNEAQ (reference sequence). The CDR3 is made up of 17 amino acids. The CDR3 DNA reads as TGTGCCAGCGGCTTGGGGGGTAATACTTTCTTGGGTGAAAAACTGTTTTTT. Protein: CASGLGGNTFLGEKLFF.

This clone was seen a few times. This chain joins TRBV19 and TRBJ1-2, with D perhaps matching TRBD1 (5 bases). This CDR3 has 12 amino acids. Trimming took 6 bases from V and 2 from J, leaving 7 bases between them. Germline assignment: CDR1 LNHDA and CDR2 SQIVND (reference sequence). The CDR3 DNA sequence: TGTGCCAGTAGAGACAGAAACTATGGCTACACCTTC. This gives the protein CASRDRNYGYTF.

This clone was observed a single time. The CDR3 sequence: CASSPLQGAWNEQFF. In DNA form, the CDR3 reads TGTGCCAGCAGCCCCCTACAGGGGGCTTGGAATGAGCAGTTCTTC. This chain connects TRBV9 to TRBJ2-1; TRBD1 aligns across 9 bases. The J segment lost 7 bases and the V segment lost 4 bases, leaving 9 bases of the junction unmatched. Germline CDR1 reads SGDLS; CDR2 reads YYNGEE. CDR3 length: 15 amino acids.

The gene calls are TRBV4-1 and TRBJ2-2; tentative D call: TRBD2 (6 bases). Germline assignment: CDR1 MGHRA and CDR2 YSYEKL. CDR3 length: 16 residues. The germline V and J ends were trimmed by 4 bases and 5 bases, with 17 bases remaining between them. The CDR3 nucleotides read TGCGCCAGCAGCCCTCTGGGAGGTGGATGGACCGGGGAGCTGTTTTTT. Translation gives CASSPLGGGWTGELFF.

This chain connects TRBV11-2 to TRBJ1-6; the match to TRBD1 covers 9 bases. There are 15 residues in the CDR3. With 5 bases clipped from V and 8 bases from J, the junction kept 7 bases outside the gene matches. Germline V gives CDR1 SGHAT, CDR2 FQNNGV. This CDR3 reads CASSRQTGGYSPLHF. For the CDR3, the DNA is TGTGCCAGCAGCCGCCAGACAGGGGGGTATTCACCCCTCCACTTT.

A single count supports this clone. The chain joins TRBV5-6 to TRBJ1-2; 8 positions match TRBD1. CDR1 and CDR2 from the germline V gene are SGHDT and YYEEEE. The CDR3 is made up of 16 amino acids. V shed 2 bases, J shed 5 bases, and the junction held 11 bases outside the gene matches. CDR3 residues: CASSFRRWDRSYGYTF. Written as DNA, the CDR3 is TGTGCCAGCAGCTTTAGGAGGTGGGACAGGTCATATGGCTACACCTTC.

In DNA, the CDR3 is TGTGCCAGCAGCTCGGCAGGGAACACCGGGGAGCTGTTTTTT. Amino acid sequence: CASSSAGNTGELFF. The chain has TRBV7-9 and TRBJ2-2; D is ambiguous. Trimming stripped 4 bases from V and 1 base from J, with 7 bases between. Germline CDR1 is SEHNR and CDR2 is FQNEAQ (reference sequence). This CDR3 region has 14 residues.

V and J are TRBV5-1 and TRBJ1-2, with 7 positions matching TRBD1. The trim removed 2 bases at V and 5 bases at J, leaving 18 bases unmatched. The CDR3 consists of 18 residues. CDR1 and CDR2 (germline): SGHRS, YFSETQ. The CDR3 loop is CASSLPEGQALGLYGYTF. CDR3 in DNA: TGCGCCAGCAGCTTACCCGAAGGACAGGCCCTGGGTCTGTATGGCTACACCTTC.

The chain employs TRBV2 and TRBJ2-3, with D tentatively TRBD1 (6 bases). Germline loops: CDR1 SNHLY, CDR2 FYNNEI. There are 18 residues in the CDR3. V gave up 6 bases and J gave up 2 bases, with 24 bases separating them. The CDR3 nucleotides are TGTGCCAGCAGCGCTTTACAACAGGGTACACTCGACACAGATACGCAGTATTTT. This translates into CASSALQQGTLDTDTQYF.

The chain couples TRBV5-1 to TRBJ2-4; TRBD2 matches at 14 bases. Germline CDR1 is SGHRS and CDR2 is YFSETQ. V shed 4 bases and J 0 bases; nucleotides not matched to a gene: 9. This CDR3 contains 19 residues. The CDR3 DNA follows: TGCGCCAGCAGCCCGGGACTAGCGGGGGAGGTGATAGCCAAAAACATTCAGTACTTC. Protein product: CASSPGLAGEVIAKNIQYF.

The chain uses TRBV5-1 and TRBJ2-1, with a tentative D call TRBD2 (5 bases). This CDR3 is 12 amino acids long. V lost 2 bases and J lost 7, with 7 bases in between. From germline, CDR1 is SGHRS and CDR2 YFSETQ. DNA for the CDR3: TGCGCCAGCAGCTTTGGCGGGAATGAGCAGTTCTTC. Protein product: CASSFGGNEQFF.

The V call is TRBV5-1, the J call TRBJ2-1; D not certain. Germline-derived CDR1 and CDR2 are SGHRS and YFSETQ. The CDR3 sequence is 12 residues long. V lost 4 bases, J lost 5 bases, and 7 bases lay in between. This chain's CDR3 is CASSALDNEQFF. The CDR3 region has the DNA TGCGCCAGCAGCGCTCTAGACAATGAGCAGTTCTTC.

J is TRBJ2-5 and V is TRBV10-3; D is ambiguous. V shed 6 bases and J shed 1 base, with 9 bases lying between them. This CDR3 is 13 amino acids long. The germline V gene encodes CDR1 ENHRY and CDR2 SYGVKD. The CDR3 DNA follows: TGTGCCATCAGCCCCGCGCGCCAAGAGACCCAGTACTTC. Its translation is CAISPARQETQYF.

V and J are TRBV27 and TRBJ2-1, with 8 bases fitting TRBD1. The CDR3 runs to 14 residues. The ends lost 2 bases at V and 10 bases at J; junction bases unmatched: 7. Germline CDR1 MNHEY, CDR2 SMNVEV (reference sequence). CDR3 sequence: CASSLGTGSGEQFF. The CDR3 nucleotides are TGTGCCAGCAGTTTAGGGACAGGATCAGGCGAGCAGTTCTTC.

The V gene is TRBV6-1, the J gene TRBJ1-1; 8 nucleotides match TRBD1. V was pared by 6 bases and J by 0 bases, with 0 bases of the junction left unmatched. The CDR3 is made up of 13 amino acids. From germline, CDR1 is MNHNS and CDR2 SASEGT. Written as DNA, the CDR3 is TGTGCCAGCAGGGACAGGGTGAACACTGAAGCTTTCTTT. This sequence encodes CASRDRVNTEAFF.

The CDR3 DNA reads as TGTGCCTGGAGTGACTCAGATACGCAGTATTTT. This sequence encodes CAWSDSDTQYF. The gene calls are TRBV30 and TRBJ2-3; no definite D call. V dropped 1 base and J dropped 4 bases, with 3 bases sitting between them. This CDR3 is built from 11 residues. The germline CDR1 and CDR2 sequences are GTSNPN and SVGIG (reference sequence).

This clone appeared a single time. The CDR3 coding sequence is TGTGCCAGCTCACCGTACAATCGGGACAGGGACACCATATATTTT. Translation: CASSPYNRDRDTIYF. The chain has TRBV18 and TRBJ1-3; 9 nucleotides match TRBD1. Germline CDR1 reads KGHSH; CDR2 reads LQKENI. CDR3 length: 15 residues. J was trimmed by 8 bases and V by 3 bases; bases with no gene match: 8.

V gene TRBV5-1 combines with J gene TRBJ2-1; 11 nucleotides match TRBD2. Germline V lookup: CDR1 SGHRS, CDR2 YFSETQ. There are 16 residues in the CDR3. V dropped 4 bases and J dropped 7; count of bases not matched to a gene: 10. The CDR3 reads CASSASGGLGRNEQFF. CDR3 bases: TGCGCCAGCAGCGCTAGCGGGGGGTTGGGTAGGAATGAGCAGTTCTTC.